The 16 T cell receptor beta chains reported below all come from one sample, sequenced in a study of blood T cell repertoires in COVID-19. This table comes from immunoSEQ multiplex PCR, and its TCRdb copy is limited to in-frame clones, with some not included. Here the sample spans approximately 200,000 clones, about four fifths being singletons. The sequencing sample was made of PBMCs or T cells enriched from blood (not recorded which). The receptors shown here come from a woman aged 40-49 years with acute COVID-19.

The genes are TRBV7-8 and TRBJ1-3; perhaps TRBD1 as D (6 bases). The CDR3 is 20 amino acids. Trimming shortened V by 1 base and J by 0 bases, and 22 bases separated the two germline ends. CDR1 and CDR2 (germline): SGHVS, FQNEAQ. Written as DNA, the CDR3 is TGTGCCAGCAGCTTAGGGGGGCTGGGCAGAGGCCCAGTCTCTGGAAACACCATATATTTT. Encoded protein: CASSLGGLGRGPVSGNTIYF.

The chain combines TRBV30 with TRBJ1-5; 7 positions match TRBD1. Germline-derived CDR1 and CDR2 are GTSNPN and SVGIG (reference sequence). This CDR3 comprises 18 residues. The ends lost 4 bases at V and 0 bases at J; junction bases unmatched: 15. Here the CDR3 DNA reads TGTGCCTGGAAGGCAGGGGGACTGAGTTCGATTAGCAATCAGCCCCAGCATTTT. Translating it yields CAWKAGGLSSISNQPQHF.

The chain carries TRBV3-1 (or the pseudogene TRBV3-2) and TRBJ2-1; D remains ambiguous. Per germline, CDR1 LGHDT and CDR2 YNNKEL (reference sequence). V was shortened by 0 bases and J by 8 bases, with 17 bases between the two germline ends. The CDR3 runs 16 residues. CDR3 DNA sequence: TGTGCCAGCAGCCAAGAATGGGCCCGATACGACCATGAGCAGTTCTTC. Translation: CASSQEWARYDHEQFF.

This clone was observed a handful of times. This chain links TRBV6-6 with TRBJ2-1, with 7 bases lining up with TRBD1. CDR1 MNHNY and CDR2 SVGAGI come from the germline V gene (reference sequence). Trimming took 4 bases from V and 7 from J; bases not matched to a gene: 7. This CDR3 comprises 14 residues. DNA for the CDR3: TGTGCCAGCAGTTCCCGACAGGGTTATAATGAGCAGTTCTTC. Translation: CASSSRQGYNEQFF.

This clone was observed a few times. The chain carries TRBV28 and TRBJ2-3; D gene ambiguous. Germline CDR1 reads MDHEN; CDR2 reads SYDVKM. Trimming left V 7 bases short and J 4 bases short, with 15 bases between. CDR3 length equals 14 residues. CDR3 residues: CASTPLALADTQYF. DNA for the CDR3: TGTGCCAGCACCCCCCTTGCGCTGGCAGATACGCAGTATTTT.

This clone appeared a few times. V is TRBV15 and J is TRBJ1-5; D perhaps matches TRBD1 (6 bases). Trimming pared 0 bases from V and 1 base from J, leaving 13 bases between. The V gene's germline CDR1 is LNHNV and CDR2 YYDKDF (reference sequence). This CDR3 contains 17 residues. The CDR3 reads CATSRDFARGSNQPQHF. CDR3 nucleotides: TGTGCCACCAGCAGAGATTTTGCCAGGGGCAGCAATCAGCCCCAGCATTTT.

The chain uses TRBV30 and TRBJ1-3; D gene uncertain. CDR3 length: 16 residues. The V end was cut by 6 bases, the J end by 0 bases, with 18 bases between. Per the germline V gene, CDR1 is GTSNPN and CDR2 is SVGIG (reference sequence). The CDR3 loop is CACRSSERFSGNTIYF. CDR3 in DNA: TGTGCCTGTAGGAGCAGCGAACGTTTCTCTGGAAACACCATATATTTT.

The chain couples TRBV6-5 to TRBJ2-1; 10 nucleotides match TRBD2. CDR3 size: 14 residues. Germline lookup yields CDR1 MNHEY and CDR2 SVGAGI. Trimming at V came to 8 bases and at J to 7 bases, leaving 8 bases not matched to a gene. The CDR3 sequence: CASERGGRGNEQFF. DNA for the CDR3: TGTGCCAGCGAGCGGGGGGGACGGGGGAATGAGCAGTTCTTC.

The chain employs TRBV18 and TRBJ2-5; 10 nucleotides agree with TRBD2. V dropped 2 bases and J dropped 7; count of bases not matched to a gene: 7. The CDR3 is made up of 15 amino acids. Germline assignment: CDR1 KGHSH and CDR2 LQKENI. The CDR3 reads CASSPKSGGAGTQYF. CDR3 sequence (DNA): TGTGCCAGCTCACCAAAAAGCGGGGGGGCCGGGACCCAGTACTTC.

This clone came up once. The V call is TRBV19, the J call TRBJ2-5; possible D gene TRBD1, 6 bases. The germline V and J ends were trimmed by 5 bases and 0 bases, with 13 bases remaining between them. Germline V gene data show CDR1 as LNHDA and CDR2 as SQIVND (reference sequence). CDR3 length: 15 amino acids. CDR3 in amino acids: CASSPGQTYQETQYF. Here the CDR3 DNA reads TGTGCCAGTAGTCCAGGACAGACGTACCAAGAGACCCAGTACTTC.

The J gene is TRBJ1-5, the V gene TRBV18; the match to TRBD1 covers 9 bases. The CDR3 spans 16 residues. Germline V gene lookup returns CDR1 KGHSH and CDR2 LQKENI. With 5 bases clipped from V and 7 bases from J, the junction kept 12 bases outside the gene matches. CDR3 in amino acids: CASSAGQGGLKQPQHF. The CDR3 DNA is TGTGCCAGCTCAGCGGGACAGGGAGGTTTAAAACAGCCCCAGCATTTT.

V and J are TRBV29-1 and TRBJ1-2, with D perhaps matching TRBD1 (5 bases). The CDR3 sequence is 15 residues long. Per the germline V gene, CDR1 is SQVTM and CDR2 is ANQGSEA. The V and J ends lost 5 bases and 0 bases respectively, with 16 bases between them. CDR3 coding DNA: TGCAGCGTTTCAAGGGTGACAGCTGCTAACTATGGCTACACCTTC. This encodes CSVSRVTAANYGYTF.

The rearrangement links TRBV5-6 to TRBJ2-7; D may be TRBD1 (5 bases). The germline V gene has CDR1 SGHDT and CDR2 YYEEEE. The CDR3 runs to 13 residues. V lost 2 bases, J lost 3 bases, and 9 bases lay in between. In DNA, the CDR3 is TGTGCCAGCAGCTTTTGGGGCCACTACGAGCAGTACTTC. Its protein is CASSFWGHYEQYF.

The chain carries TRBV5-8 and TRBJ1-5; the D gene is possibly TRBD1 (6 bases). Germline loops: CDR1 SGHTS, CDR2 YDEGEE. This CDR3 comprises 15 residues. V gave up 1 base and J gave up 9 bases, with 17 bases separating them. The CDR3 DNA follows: TGTGCCAGCAGCTTGTTAGGGGGGGGTCCCTGGCCCCAGCATTTT. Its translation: CASSLLGGGPWPQHF.

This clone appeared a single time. CDR3 protein: CAIRTPSTDTQYF. For the CDR3, the DNA is TGCGCCATCCGGACACCTAGCACAGATACGCAGTATTTT. The rearrangement links TRBV10-1 to TRBJ2-3; perhaps TRBD1 as D (5 bases). Germline CDR1 reads WNHNN; CDR2 reads SYGVQD (reference sequence). The CDR3 contains 13 residues. V was trimmed by 10 bases and J by 0 bases, leaving 11 bases between them.

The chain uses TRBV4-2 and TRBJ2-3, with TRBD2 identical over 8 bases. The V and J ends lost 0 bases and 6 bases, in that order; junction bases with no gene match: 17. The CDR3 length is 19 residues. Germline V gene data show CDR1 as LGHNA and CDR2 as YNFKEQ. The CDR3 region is CASSQDLVTSGTAADTQYF. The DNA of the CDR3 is TGTGCCAGCAGCCAAGATCTTGTAACTAGCGGCACCGCGGCGGATACGCAGTATTTT.